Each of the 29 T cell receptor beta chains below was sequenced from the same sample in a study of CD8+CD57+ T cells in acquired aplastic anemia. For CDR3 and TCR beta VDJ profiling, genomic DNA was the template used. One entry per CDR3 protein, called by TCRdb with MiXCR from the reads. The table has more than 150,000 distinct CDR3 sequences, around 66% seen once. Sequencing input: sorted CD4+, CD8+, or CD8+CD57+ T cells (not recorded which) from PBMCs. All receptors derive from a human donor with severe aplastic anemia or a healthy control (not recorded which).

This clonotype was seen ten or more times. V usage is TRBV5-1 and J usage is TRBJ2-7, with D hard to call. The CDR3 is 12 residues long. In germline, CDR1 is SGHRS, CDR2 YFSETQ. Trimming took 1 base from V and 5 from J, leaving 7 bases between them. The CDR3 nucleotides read TGCGCCAGCAGCTTGCGAGGCGACGAGCAGTACTTC. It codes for CASSLRGDEQYF.

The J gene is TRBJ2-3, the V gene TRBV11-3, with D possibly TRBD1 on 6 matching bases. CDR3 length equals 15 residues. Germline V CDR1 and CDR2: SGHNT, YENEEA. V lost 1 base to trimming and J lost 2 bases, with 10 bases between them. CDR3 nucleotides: TGTGCCAGCAGCTTAGGGACAGCTAACACAGATACGCAGTATTTT. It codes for CASSLGTANTDTQYF.

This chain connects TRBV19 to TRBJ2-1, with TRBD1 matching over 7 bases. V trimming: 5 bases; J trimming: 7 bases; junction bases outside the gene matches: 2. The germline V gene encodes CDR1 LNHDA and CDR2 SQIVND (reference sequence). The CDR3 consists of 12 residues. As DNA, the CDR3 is TGTGCCAGTAGTGTGACAGGGAATGAGCAGTTCTTC. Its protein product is CASSVTGNEQFF. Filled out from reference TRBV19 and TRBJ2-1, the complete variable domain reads DGGITQSPKYLFRKEGQNVTLSCEQNLNHDAMYWYRQDPGQGLRLIYYSQIVNDFQKGDIAEGYSVSREKKESFPLTVTSAQKNPTAFYLCASSVTGNEQFFGPGTRLTVL.

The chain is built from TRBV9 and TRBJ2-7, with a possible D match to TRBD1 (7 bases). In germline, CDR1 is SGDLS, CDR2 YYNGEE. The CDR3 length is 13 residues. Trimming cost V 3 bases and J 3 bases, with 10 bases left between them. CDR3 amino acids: CASSAGGNYEQYF. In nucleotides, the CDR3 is TGTGCCAGCAGCGCAGGGGGGAACTACGAGCAGTACTTC.

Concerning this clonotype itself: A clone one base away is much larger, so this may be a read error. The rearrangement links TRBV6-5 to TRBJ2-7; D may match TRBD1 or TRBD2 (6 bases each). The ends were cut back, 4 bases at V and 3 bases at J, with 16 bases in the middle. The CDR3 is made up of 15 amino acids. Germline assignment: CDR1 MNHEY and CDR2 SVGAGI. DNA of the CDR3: TGTGCCAGCAGTTGCTCGGACAAGGGGGGCTACGAGCAGTACTTC. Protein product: CASSCSDKGGYEQYF.

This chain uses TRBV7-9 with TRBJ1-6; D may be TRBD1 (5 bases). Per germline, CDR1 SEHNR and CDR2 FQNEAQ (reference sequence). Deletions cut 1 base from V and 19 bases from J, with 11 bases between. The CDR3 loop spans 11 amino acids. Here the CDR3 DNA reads TGTGCCAGCAGCTTAGTAGGGGTCCTTCACTTT. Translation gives CASSLVGVLHF.

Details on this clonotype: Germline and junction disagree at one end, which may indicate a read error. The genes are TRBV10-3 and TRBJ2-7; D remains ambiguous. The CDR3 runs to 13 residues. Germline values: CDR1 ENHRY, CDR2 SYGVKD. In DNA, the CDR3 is TGTGCCAGCAGTGAAGGCAGGACCGACGAGCAGTACTTC. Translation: CASSEGRTDEQYF.

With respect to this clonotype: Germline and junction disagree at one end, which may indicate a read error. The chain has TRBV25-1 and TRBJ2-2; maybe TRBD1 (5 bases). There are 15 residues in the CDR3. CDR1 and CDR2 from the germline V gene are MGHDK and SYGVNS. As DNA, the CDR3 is TGTACCAGCAGTGAAAGAACAGGGAACACCGGGGAGCTGTTTTTT. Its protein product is CTSSERTGNTGELFF.

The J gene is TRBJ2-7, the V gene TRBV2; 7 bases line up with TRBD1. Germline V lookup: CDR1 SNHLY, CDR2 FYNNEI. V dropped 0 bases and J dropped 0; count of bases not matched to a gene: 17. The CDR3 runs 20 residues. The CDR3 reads CASSEALRESGQSYSYEQYF. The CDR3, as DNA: TGTGCCAGCAGTGAAGCGCTTCGAGAGTCGGGACAGTCGTACTCCTACGAGCAGTACTTC.

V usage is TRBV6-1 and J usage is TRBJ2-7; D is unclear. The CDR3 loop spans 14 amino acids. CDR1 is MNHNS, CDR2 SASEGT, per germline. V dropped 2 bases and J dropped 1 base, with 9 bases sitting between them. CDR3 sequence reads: CASSEQVWSYEQYF. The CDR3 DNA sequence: TGTGCCAGCAGTGAACAGGTATGGTCCTACGAGCAGTACTTC.

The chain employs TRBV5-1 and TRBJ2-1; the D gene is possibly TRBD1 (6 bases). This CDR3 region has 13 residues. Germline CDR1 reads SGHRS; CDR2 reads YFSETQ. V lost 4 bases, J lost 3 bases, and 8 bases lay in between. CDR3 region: CASSEQGYNEQFF. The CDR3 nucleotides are TGCGCCAGCAGCGAACAGGGCTACAATGAGCAGTTCTTC.

CDR3 loop: CASSDGAWTSGGGTDTQYF. CDR3 DNA sequence: TGTGCCAGCAGTGACGGGGCGTGGACTAGCGGGGGGGGCACAGATACGCAGTATTTT. This chain uses TRBV6-4 with TRBJ2-3; TRBD2 aligns across 15 bases. Germline-derived CDR1 and CDR2 are MRHNA and SNTAGT. J was trimmed by 1 base and V by 2 bases; bases with no gene match: 7. This CDR3 spans 19 amino acids.

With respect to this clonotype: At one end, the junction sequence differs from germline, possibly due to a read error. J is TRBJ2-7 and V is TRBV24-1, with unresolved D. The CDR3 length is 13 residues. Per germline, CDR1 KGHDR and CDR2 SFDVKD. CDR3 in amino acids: CASSKAGEAEQYF. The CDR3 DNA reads TGTGCCTCCAGTAAAGCAGGAGAGGCCGAGCAGTACTTC.

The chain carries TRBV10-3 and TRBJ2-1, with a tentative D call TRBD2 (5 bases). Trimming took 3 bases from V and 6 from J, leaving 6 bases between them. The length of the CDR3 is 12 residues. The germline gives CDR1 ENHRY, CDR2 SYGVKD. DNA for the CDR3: TGTGCCATCAGTGAAACTAGCAATGAGCAGTTCTTC. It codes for CAISETSNEQFF.

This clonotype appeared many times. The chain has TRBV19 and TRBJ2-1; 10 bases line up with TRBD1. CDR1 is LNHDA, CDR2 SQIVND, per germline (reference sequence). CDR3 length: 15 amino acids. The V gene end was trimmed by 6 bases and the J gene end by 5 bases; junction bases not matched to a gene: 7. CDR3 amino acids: CASSRDRGIHNEQFF. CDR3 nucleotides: TGTGCCAGTAGCAGGGACAGGGGTATCCACAATGAGCAGTTCTTC.

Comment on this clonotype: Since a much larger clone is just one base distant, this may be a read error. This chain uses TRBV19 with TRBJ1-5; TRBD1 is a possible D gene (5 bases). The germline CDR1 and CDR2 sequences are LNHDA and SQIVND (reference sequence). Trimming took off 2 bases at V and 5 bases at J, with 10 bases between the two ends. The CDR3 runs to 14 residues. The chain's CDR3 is CASSIRGSDQPQHF. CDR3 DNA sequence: TGTGCCAGTAGTATAAGGGGAAGCGATCAGCCCCAGCATTTT.

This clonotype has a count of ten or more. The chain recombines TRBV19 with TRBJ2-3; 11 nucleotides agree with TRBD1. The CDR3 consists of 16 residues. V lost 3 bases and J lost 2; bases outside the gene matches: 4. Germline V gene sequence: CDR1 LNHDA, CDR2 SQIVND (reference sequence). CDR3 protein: CASSMGQGGITDTQYF. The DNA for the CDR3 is TGTGCCAGTAGTATGGGACAGGGGGGTATCACAGATACGCAGTATTTT.

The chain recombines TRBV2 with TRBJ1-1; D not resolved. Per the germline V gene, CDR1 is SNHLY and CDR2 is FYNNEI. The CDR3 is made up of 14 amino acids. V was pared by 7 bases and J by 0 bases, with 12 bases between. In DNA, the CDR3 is TGTGCCAGCATTCGTGAGCCCATGAACACTGAAGCTTTCTTT. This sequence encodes CASIREPMNTEAFF.

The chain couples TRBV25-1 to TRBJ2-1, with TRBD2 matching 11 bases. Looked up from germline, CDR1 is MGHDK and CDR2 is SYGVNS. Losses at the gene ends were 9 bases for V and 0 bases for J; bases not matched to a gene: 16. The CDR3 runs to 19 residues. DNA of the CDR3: TGTGCCAGTAGTATGAAGCTAGCGGGAGGTTCCAGCTCCTACAATGAGCAGTTCTTC. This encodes CASSMKLAGGSSSYNEQFF.

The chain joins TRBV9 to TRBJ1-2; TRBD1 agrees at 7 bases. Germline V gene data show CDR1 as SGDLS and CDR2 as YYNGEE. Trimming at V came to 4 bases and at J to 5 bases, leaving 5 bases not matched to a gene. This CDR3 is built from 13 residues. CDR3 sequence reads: CASSREGAYGYTF. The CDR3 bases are TGTGCCAGCAGCCGAGAGGGGGCGTATGGCTACACCTTC.

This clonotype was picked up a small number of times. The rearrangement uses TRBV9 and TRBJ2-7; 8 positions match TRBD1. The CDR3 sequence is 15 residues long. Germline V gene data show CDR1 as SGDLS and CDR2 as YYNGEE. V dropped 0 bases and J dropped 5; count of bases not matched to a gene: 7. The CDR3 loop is CASSVGDRFGNEQYF. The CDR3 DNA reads TGTGCCAGCAGCGTAGGGGACAGGTTTGGGAACGAGCAGTACTTC.

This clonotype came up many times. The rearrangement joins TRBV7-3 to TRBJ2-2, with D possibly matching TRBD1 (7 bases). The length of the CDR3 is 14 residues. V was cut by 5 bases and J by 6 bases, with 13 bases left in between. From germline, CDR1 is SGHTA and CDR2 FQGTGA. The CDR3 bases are TGTGCCAGCAGCGCAGGGGGGTTGGCCGGGGAGCTGTTTTTT. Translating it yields CASSAGGLAGELFF.

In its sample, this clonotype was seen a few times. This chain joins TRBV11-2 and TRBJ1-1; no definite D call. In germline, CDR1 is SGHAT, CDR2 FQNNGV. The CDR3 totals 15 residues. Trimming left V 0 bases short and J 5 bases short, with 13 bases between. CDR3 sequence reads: CASSLEEGVGTEAFF. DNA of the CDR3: TGTGCCAGCAGCTTAGAAGAGGGAGTTGGTACTGAAGCTTTCTTT.

The CDR3 region is CASSVGGTGTYEQYF. In DNA, the CDR3 is TGTGCCAGCAGCGTAGGGGGGACAGGGACCTACGAGCAGTACTTC. This chain links TRBV9 with TRBJ2-7, with 9 nucleotides matching TRBD1. This CDR3 has 15 residues. The junction had 3 bases not matched to a gene; V was cut back by 0 bases and J by 2 bases. In germline, CDR1 is SGDLS, CDR2 YYNGEE.

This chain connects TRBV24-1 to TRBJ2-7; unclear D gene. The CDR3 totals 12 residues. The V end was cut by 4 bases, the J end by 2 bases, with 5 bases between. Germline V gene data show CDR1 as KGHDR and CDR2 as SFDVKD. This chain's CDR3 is CATSDRTYEQYF. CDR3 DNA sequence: TGTGCCACCAGTGACCGAACCTACGAGCAGTACTTC.

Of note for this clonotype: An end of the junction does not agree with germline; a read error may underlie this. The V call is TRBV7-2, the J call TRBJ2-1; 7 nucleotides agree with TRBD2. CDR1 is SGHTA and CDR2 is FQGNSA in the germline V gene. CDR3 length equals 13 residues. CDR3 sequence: CASSLAGTTEQFF. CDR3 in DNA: TGTGCTAGCAGCTTAGCGGGTACGACTGAGCAGTTCTTC.

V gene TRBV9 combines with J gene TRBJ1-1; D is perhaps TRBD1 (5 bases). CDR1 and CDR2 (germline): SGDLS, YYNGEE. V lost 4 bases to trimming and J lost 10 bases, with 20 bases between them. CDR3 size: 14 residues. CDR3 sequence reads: CASSQDWGTGGAFF. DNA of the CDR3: TGTGCCAGCAGCCAAGATTGGGGCACCGGAGGAGCTTTCTTT.

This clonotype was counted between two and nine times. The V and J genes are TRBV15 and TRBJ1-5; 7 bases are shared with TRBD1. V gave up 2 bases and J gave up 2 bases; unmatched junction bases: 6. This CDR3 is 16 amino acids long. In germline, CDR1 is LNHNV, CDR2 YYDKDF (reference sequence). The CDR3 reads CATSRRDRTRNQPQHF. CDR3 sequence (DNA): TGTGCCACCAGCAGACGGGACAGAACACGCAATCAGCCCCAGCATTTT. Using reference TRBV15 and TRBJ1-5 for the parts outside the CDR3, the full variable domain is DAMVIQNPRYQVTQFGKPVTLSCSQTLNHNVMYWYQQKSSQAPKLLFHYYDKDFNNEADTPDNFQSRRPNTSFCFLDIRSPGLGDTAMYLCATSRRDRTRNQPQHFGDGTRLSIL.

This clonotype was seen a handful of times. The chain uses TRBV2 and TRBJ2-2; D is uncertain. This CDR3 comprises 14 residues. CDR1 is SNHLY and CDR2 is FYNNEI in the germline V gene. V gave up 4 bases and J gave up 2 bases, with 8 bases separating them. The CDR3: CASSVQINTGELFF. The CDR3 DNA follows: TGTGCCAGCAGTGTTCAGATTAACACCGGGGAGCTGTTTTTT.